The sample holds one count of the clone carrying this TCR beta chain. Trimming removed 7 bases at V and 0 bases at J, with 11 bases between. Germline V CDR1 and CDR2: SGHKS, YYEKEE (reference sequence). The CDR3 contains 14 residues. The data belong to a study of T cell changes during pregnancy in multiple sclerosis. The data were produced by immunoSEQ multiplex PCR, yet TCRdb's version contains in-frame clones alone and is incomplete. The sample comprises fewer than 150,000 clones, about 95% of which are singletons, and 0.4% to 0.5% rests with the top ten. This specimen consisted of peripheral blood, obtained after pregnancy. The TCR comes from a female donor with multiple sclerosis, enrolled in a pregnancy study. The chain joins TRBV5-5 to TRBJ2-1; tentative D call: TRBD1 (6 bases). CDR3 sequence: CASSGTISYNEQFF. The CDR3, as DNA: TGTGCCAGCTCCGGGACAATCTCCTACAATGAGCAGTTCTTC. Supplemented by reference TRBV5-5 and TRBJ2-1, the full variable domain reads DAGVTQSPTHLIKTRGQQVTLRCSPISGHKSVSWYQQVLGQGPQFIFQYYEKEERGRGNFPDRFSARQFPNYSSELNVNALLLGDSALYLCASSGTISYNEQFFGPGTRLTVL.